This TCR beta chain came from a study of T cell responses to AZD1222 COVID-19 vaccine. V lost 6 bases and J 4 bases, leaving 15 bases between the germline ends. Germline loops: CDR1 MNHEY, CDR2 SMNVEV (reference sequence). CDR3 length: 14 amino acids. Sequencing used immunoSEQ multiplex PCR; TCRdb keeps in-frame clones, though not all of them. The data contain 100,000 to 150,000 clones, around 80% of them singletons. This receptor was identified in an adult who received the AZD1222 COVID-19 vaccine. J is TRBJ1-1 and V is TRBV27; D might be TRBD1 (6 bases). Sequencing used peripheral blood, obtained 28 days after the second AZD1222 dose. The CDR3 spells CASSSLTGSTEAFF. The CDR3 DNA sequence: TGTGCCAGCAGCTCCTTAACAGGGAGCACTGAAGCTTTCTTT.